These 3 T cell receptor beta chains share one sample of origin, sequenced in a study of human T cells and chemical hapten exposure (dated by TCRdb to the early 2020s). Libraries were prepared through RACE. Sequenced using a NextSeq 500. The public reads were reanalyzed by TCRdb: fastp trimming at Q25, MiXCR alignment, in-frame beta chains only. Each entry is one CDR3 protein sequence, shown with its most common DNA and genes. This sample holds 190,000 or so distinct CDR3 sequences; nearly 30% were observed only once. About 2.7% of the sample is held by the ten biggest clonotypes. The sample's time point label, in plain terms: pre-sensitization, week 0. The label giving this sample's treatment or condition can be read as: therapeutic diphenylcyclopropenone sensitization with weekly scalp DPC. Specimen: whole blood, collected in connection with sensitization to the hapten diphenylcyclopropenone (DPC). The receptors were gathered from a woman aged 25 to 39 with alopecia areata. Some clones in this sample may be carry-over from other donors' samples.

This clonotype was observed many times. This rearrangement joins TRBV29-1 to TRBJ2-7; D is uncertain. There are 12 residues in the CDR3. The germline V gene has CDR1 SQVTM and CDR2 ANQGSEA. With 5 bases removed from V and 6 bases from J, the gap between germline ends came to 14 bases. The CDR3 protein is CSVRLSALEQYF. DNA of the CDR3: TGCAGCGTTCGCTTATCTGCTCTCGAGCAGTACTTC.

CDR3 nucleotides: TGCAGCGTCGGGACAGCAATAGGGAATCAGCCCCAGCATTTT. As protein: CSVGTAIGNQPQHF. This chain connects TRBV29-1 to TRBJ1-5; 7 nucleotides agree with TRBD1. J lost 4 bases, V lost 6 bases, and 9 bases had no gene match. The germline gives CDR1 SQVTM, CDR2 ANQGSEA. This CDR3 is 14 amino acids long.

The DNA of the CDR3 is TGTGCCAGCAGCTTAAGAGGGACTAGCGGGAGACTTGAGCAGTTCTTC. Translated, it gives CASSLRGTSGRLEQFF. The V and J genes are TRBV7-2 and TRBJ2-1; 14 positions match TRBD2. The trim removed 2 bases at V and 9 bases at J, leaving 6 bases unmatched. The CDR3 extends over 16 amino acids. Looked up from germline, CDR1 is SGHTA and CDR2 is FQGNSA.